This T cell receptor (beta chain) was observed in a study of T cells in Graves' hyperthyroidism and ophthalmopathy. Study context: Specimen type is peripheral blood, collected at initial diagnosis prior to any treatment.

Researchers amplified the TCR beta CDR3 regions from RNA transcripts. When the TCR CDR3 underwent first-round RT-PCR, the HTBI primer set was used. TCRdb recomputed calls from the multiplex PCR reads with MiXCR, one row per CDR3 protein. This sample has 500,000 to 600,000 distinct CDR3 sequences, with about 20% found just once. In the ophthalmopathy cohort, Clinical Activity Score was at least 3, NOSPECS grade at least 4, and duration under 3 months. Germline CDR1 SQVTM, CDR2 ANQGSEA. J was trimmed by 6 bases and V by 5 bases; bases with no gene match: 2. The CDR3 is 12 amino acids. The receptor comes from a man between 40 and 49 years old with Graves' ophthalmopathy. Input material: blood. The chain is built from TRBV29-1 and TRBJ2-2, with 8 bases identical to TRBD1. For the CDR3, the DNA is TGCAGCGTTTCAGGGGGCCCCGGGGAGCTGTTTTTT. Translated, it gives CSVSGGPGELFF.